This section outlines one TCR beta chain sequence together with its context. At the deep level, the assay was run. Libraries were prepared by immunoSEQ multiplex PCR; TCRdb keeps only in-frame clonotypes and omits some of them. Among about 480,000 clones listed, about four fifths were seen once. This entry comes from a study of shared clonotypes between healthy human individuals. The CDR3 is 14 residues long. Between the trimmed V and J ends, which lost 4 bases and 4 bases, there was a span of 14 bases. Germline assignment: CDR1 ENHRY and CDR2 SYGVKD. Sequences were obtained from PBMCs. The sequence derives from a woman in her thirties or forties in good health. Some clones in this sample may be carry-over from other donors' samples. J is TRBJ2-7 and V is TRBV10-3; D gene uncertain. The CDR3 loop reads CAISVGTGMYEQYF. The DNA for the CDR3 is TGTGCCATCAGTGTTGGTACGGGTATGTACGAGCAGTACTTC.